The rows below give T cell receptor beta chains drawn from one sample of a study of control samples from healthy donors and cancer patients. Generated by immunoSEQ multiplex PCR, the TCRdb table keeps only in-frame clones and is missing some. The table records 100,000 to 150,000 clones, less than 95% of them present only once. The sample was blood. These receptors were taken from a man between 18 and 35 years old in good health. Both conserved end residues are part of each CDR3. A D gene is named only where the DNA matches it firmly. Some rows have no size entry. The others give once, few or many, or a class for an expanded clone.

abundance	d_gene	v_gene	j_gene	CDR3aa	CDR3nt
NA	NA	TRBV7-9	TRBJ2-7	CASSLATTASYEQYF	TGTGCCAGCAGCTTAGCCACTACAGCGTCCTACGAGCAGTACTTC
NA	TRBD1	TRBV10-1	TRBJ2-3	CASSAGDRDTDTQYF	TGCGCCAGCAGTGCGGGGGACAGGGACACAGATACGCAGTATTTT
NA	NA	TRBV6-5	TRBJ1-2	CASSSGSRYTF	TGTGCCAGCAGTTCAGGCTCGCGCTACACCTTC
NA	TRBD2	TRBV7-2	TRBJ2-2	CASSGQRGGTGELFF	TGTGCCAGCAGCGGCCAGCGGGGGGGCACCGGGGAGCTGTTTTTT
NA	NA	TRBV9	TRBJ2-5	CASSVGPTPGGETQYF	TGTGCCAGCAGCGTCGGACCGACCCCAGGTGGGGAGACCCAGTACTTC
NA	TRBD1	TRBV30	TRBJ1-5	CAWRTGANQPQHF	TGTGCCTGGCGGACAGGGGCCAATCAGCCCCAGCATTTT
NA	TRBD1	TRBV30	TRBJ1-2	CAWGGQPSYGYTF	TGTGCCTGGGGGGGACAGCCTAGCTATGGCTACACCTTC
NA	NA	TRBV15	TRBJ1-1	CATSSGRRNTEAFF	TGTGCCACCAGCAGTGGACGGAGGAACACTGAAGCTTTCTTT
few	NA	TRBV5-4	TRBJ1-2	CASSGSTGYGYTF	TGTGCCAGCAGCGGGTCGACAGGCTATGGCTACACCTTC
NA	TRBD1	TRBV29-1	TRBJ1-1	CSVALTGGGSIGNTEAFF	TGCAGCGTTGCCTTGACAGGGGGCGGTAGTATTGGGAACACTGAAGCTTTCTTT
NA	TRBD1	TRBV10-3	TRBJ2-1	CAIRARDSHYNEQFF	TGTGCCATCAGAGCCCGGGACAGCCATTACAATGAGCAGTTCTTC
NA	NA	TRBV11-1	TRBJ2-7	CASTSSTQSYEQYF	TGTGCCAGCACCTCTTCGACTCAATCCTACGAGCAGTACTTC
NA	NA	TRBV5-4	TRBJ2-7	CASSLGSFVHEQYF	TGTGCCAGCAGCTTGGGATCTTTCGTCCACGAGCAGTACTTC
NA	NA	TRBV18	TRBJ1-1	CASSLSDRPDTEAFF	TGTGCCAGCTCACTATCGGACAGACCCGACACTGAAGCTTTCTTT
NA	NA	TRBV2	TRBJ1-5	CASSEDRAYQPQHF	TGTGCCAGCAGTGAGGACAGAGCCTATCAGCCCCAGCATTTT
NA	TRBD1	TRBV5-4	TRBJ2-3	CASSTENSGQGRDTQYF	TGTGCCAGCAGCACCGAAAATTCGGGACAGGGGCGGGATACGCAGTATTTT
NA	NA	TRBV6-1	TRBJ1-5	CASSENTEGPQPQHF	TGTGCCAGCAGTGAAAACACGGAGGGCCCTCAGCCCCAGCATTTT
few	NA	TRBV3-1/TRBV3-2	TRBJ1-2	CASSQGTGGVGYGYTF	TGTGCCAGCAGCCAAGGGACCGGGGGCGTAGGCTATGGCTACACCTTC
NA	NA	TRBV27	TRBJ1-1	CASSLRRDTEAFF	TGTGCCAGCAGTTTAAGGAGGGACACTGAAGCTTTCTTT
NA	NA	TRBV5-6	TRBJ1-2	CASSFPGNYGYTF	TGTGCCAGCAGCTTTCCGGGTAACTATGGCTACACCTTC
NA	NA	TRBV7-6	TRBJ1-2	CASSLFPRGPRYDYGYTF	TGTGCCAGCAGCTTATTTCCGCGGGGCCCCAGATACGACTATGGCTACACCTTC